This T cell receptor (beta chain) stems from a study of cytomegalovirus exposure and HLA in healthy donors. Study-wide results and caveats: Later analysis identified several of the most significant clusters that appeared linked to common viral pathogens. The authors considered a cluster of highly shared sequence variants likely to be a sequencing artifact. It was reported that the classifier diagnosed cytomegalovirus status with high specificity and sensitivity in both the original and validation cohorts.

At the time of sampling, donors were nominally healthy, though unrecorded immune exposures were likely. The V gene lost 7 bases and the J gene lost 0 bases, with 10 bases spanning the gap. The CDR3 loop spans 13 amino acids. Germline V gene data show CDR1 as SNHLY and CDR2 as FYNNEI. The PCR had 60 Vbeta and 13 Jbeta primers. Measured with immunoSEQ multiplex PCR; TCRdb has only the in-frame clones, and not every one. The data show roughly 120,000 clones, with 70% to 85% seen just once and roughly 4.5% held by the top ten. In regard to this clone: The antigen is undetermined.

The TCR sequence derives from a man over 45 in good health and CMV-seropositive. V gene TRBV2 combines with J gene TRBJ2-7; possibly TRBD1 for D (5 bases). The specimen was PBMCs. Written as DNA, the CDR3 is TGTGCCAGCAACCGAGACAGCTCCTACGAGCAGTACTTC. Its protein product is CASNRDSSYEQYF.